Shown below are 25 T cell receptor gamma chains from a single sample sequenced in a study of Vδ1+ human thymocytes. Study-wide results and caveats: In the thymus, TRG and TRD repertoires looked highly polyclonal with Gaussian CDR3 lengths.

No antigen has been assigned to these receptors. Extracted RNA was reverse transcribed into cDNA. CDR3 amplicons came from multiplex PCR with pooled V-gene forward and constant-region reverse primers. TCRdb repeated clone calling on the multiplex PCR reads with CATT. This repertoire shows thousands of gamma-chain clones, about 40% found once; its top ten account for 1.5% to 2%. Sequenced: Vdelta1+ gamma-delta thymocytes from the thymus. Indicated subset: FACS-sorted CD3+ TCRalphabeta- TCRVdelta1+ TCRVdelta2- thymocytes. These receptors were obtained from a boy in the first two years of life who had congenital heart surgery.

This clone was detected a few times. This chain connects TRGV4 to TRGJ1 or TRGJ2. Germline CDR1 EGSTGY, CDR2 YDSYTSSV. The CDR3 contains 13 residues. V was clipped by 5 bases and J by 1 base; unmatched bases: 5. The CDR3 bases are TGTGCCACCTGGGCCGTCAATTATTATAAGAAACTCTTT. Translation gives CATWAVNYYKKLF.

This clone was observed a few times. The chain carries TRGV2 and TRGJP2. There are 10 residues in the CDR3. J lost 8 bases, V lost 8 bases, and 2 bases had no gene match. CDR1 and CDR2 from the germline V gene are EGSNGY and YDSYNSKV. This chain's CDR3 is CATLDWIKTF. Here the CDR3 DNA reads TGTGCCACCTTGGATTGGATCAAGACGTTT.

The rearrangement joins TRGV9 to TRGJ1 or TRGJ2. This CDR3 region has 9 residues. Per germline, CDR1 GITISATS and CDR2 ISYDGTV (reference sequence). V shed 8 bases, J shed 11 bases, and the junction held 6 bases outside the gene matches. CDR3 loop: CALYVEKLF. CDR3 sequence (DNA): TGTGCCTTGTACGTAGAGAAACTCTTT.

The chain is built from TRGV3 and TRGJ1 or TRGJ2. TCRdb leaves out the J gene; it was filled in here by matching the DNA to germline. The germline V gene has CDR1 VTNTFY and CDR2 YDVSTARD (reference sequence). V trimming: 0 bases; J trimming: 4 bases; junction bases outside the gene matches: 6. The CDR3 sequence is 14 residues long. The CDR3 region is CATWDRLGYYKKLF. CDR3 bases: TGTGCCACCTGGGACAGGTTGGGGTATTATAAGAAACTCTTT.

This clone appeared a few times. The J gene is TRGJP1, the V gene TRGV8. Germline CDR1 reads VENAVY; CDR2 reads YDSYNSRV. Trimming took 0 bases from V and 9 from J; bases not matched to a gene: 4. The CDR3 has 13 residues. The CDR3 coding sequence is TGTGCCACCTGGGATAGGCCTCGTTGGTTCAAGATATTT. It translates to CATWDRPRWFKIF.

This chain joins TRGV9 and TRGJ1 or TRGJ2. CDR1 is GITISATS and CDR2 is ISYDGTV in the germline V gene (reference sequence). The trim removed 0 bases at V and 7 bases at J, leaving 15 bases unmatched. The length of the CDR3 is 16 residues. In DNA form, the CDR3 reads TGTGCCTTGTGGGAGGTGCGGAGTCGCGGGCGGTATAAGAAACTCTTT. It codes for CALWEVRSRGRYKKLF.

The chain carries TRGV5 and TRGJ1 or TRGJ2. TCRdb carries no J gene annotation; the J gene was assigned here by matching the DNA with germline. The length of the CDR3 is 15 residues. CDR1 VINAFY and CDR2 YDVSNSKD come from the germline V gene. The junction had 13 bases not matched to a gene; V was cut back by 2 bases and J by 6 bases. The CDR3 is CATWDNGGWGYKKLF. DNA of the CDR3: TGTGCCACCTGGGACAATGGGGGGTGGGGTTATAAGAAACTCTTT.

This clone was observed a few times. J is TRGJ1 or TRGJ2 and V is TRGV5. Germline V gene data show CDR1 as VINAFY and CDR2 as YDVSNSKD. CDR3 length: 14 residues. V was pared by 0 bases and J by 3 bases, with 5 bases of the junction left unmatched. The CDR3 spells CATWDRRVYYKKLF. The CDR3 DNA reads TGTGCCACCTGGGACAGGCGGGTTTATTATAAGAAACTCTTT.

V and J are TRGV5 and TRGJ1 or TRGJ2. With V trimmed by 0 bases and J by 2 bases, 7 bases remained unmatched. The germline CDR1 and CDR2 sequences are VINAFY and YDVSNSKD. This CDR3 has 15 residues. CDR3 protein: CATWDRHKDYYKKLF. CDR3 nucleotide sequence: TGTGCCACCTGGGACAGGCATAAGGATTATTATAAGAAACTCTTT.

In its sample, this clone was seen a few times. This specimen includes other DNA sequences encoding the same CDR3. The chain uses TRGV3 and TRGJ1 or TRGJ2. The CDR3 has 12 amino acids. Germline CDR1 reads VTNTFY; CDR2 reads YDVSTARD (reference sequence). Trimming cost V 0 bases and J 11 bases; bases outside gene matches: 7. The CDR3: CATWDRPFEKLF. The DNA for the CDR3 is TGTGCCACCTGGGACAGGCCATTTGAGAAACTCTTT.

By frequency in the sample, this clone is medium-sized (0.01 to 0.1%). This chain uses TRGV9 with TRGJP1. V lost 2 bases to trimming and J lost 0 bases; unmatched junction nucleotides: 0. The CDR3 has 14 amino acids. Germline CDR1 is GITISATS and CDR2 is ISYDGTV (reference sequence). The CDR3 nucleotides read TGTGCCTTGTGGGAGGATACCACTGGTTGGTTCAAGATATTT. This encodes CALWEDTTGWFKIF.

This clone was found a few times. The rearrangement joins TRGV9 to TRGJ1 or TRGJ2. Looked up from germline, CDR1 is GITISATS and CDR2 is ISYDGTV (reference sequence). Trimming at V came to 9 bases and at J to 3 bases, leaving 5 bases not matched to a gene. This CDR3 region has 11 residues. In nucleotides, the CDR3 is TGTGCCTTGCCGATTTATTATAAGAAACTCTTT. Translated, it gives CALPIYYKKLF.

The chain carries TRGV5 and TRGJ1 or TRGJ2. The J gene, missing from TCRdb, was assigned here through DNA to germline matching. The CDR3 sequence is 14 residues long. Germline V lookup: CDR1 VINAFY, CDR2 YDVSNSKD. V gave up 0 bases and J gave up 3 bases; unmatched junction bases: 5. The CDR3 DNA is TGTGCCACCTGGGACAGGCGTAGTTATTATAAGAAACTCTTT. It specifies CATWDRRSYYKKLF.

This clone is a singleton in its sample. J is TRGJ1 or TRGJ2 and V is TRGV3. The J gene was missing in TCRdb and was found by matching the end of the DNA to germline. The junction had 1 base not matched to a gene; V was cut back by 0 bases and J by 11 bases. Germline CDR1 VTNTFY, CDR2 YDVSTARD (reference sequence). The CDR3 covers 10 residues. In nucleotides, the CDR3 is TGTGCCACCTGGGACAGGGAGAAACTCTTT. The encoded protein is CATWDREKLF.

This clone has only a few counts. The chain is built from TRGV4 and TRGJ1 or TRGJ2. No J gene is reported in TCRdb; it was inferred here by comparing the DNA with germline. CDR3 length equals 14 residues. The J segment lost 0 bases and the V segment lost 2 bases, leaving 4 bases of the junction unmatched. Germline V gives CDR1 EGSTGY, CDR2 YDSYTSSV. CDR3 residues: CATWDAPNYYKKLF. In nucleotides, the CDR3 is TGTGCCACCTGGGATGCCCCGAATTATTATAAGAAACTCTTT.

The sample holds a few counts of this clone. This same CDR3 is encoded by further DNA sequences in the sample. The chain has TRGV9 and TRGJ1 or TRGJ2. Germline V gene lookup returns CDR1 GITISATS and CDR2 ISYDGTV (reference sequence). The CDR3 sequence is 11 residues long. The trim removed 4 bases at V and 3 bases at J, leaving 0 bases unmatched. CDR3 sequence: CALWDYYKKLF. The CDR3 DNA is TGTGCCTTGTGGGATTATTATAAGAAACTCTTT.

Only a few counts were recorded for this clone. V is TRGV8 and J is TRGJ1 or TRGJ2. The CDR3 totals 12 residues. Germline V gene lookup returns CDR1 VENAVY and CDR2 YDSYNSRV. After removal of 1 base from V and 4 bases from J, the junction contained 1 base not matched to a gene. DNA for the CDR3: TGTGCCACCTGGGATAGATATTATAAGAAACTCTTT. Amino acid sequence: CATWDRYYKKLF.

The V call is TRGV5, the J call TRGJ1 or TRGJ2. TCRdb leaves out the J gene; it was filled in here by matching the DNA to germline. V was clipped by 3 bases and J by 12 bases; unmatched bases: 17. The CDR3 contains 14 residues. Germline V gene lookup returns CDR1 VINAFY and CDR2 YDVSNSKD. CDR3 protein: CATWDDPCAGAKLF. CDR3 in DNA: TGTGCCACCTGGGACGACCCTTGTGCGGGTGCGAAACTCTTT.

This chain connects TRGV5 to TRGJ1 or TRGJ2. TCRdb leaves out the J gene; it was filled in here by matching the DNA to germline. V dropped 0 bases and J dropped 6; count of bases not matched to a gene: 8. Germline CDR1 is VINAFY and CDR2 is YDVSNSKD. The CDR3 covers 14 residues. CDR3 loop: CATWDRRQAYKKLF. The CDR3 nucleotides read TGTGCCACCTGGGACAGGCGACAGGCTTATAAGAAACTCTTT.

In this sample, this clone turned up a few times. The chain joins TRGV5 to TRGJ1 or TRGJ2. TCRdb supplies no J gene; here it was assigned by aligning the nucleotide sequence to germline. This CDR3 is 13 amino acids long. The trim removed 1 base at V and 3 bases at J, leaving 3 bases unmatched. Germline V CDR1 and CDR2: VINAFY, YDVSNSKD. CDR3 in DNA: TGTGCCACCTGGGACAGCATTTATTATAAGAAACTCTTT. It specifies CATWDSIYYKKLF.

This clone was found a few times. The chain is built from TRGV8 and TRGJ1 or TRGJ2. Trimming cost V 2 bases and J 12 bases; bases outside gene matches: 13. The germline V gene encodes CDR1 VENAVY and CDR2 YDSYNSRV. This CDR3 has 13 residues. CDR3: CATWDKGDMRKLF. CDR3 bases: TGTGCCACCTGGGATAAAGGGGATATGAGGAAACTCTTT.

The chain has TRGV3 and TRGJP2. The J gene, missing from TCRdb, was assigned here through DNA to germline matching. V was clipped by 0 bases and J by 2 bases; unmatched bases: 3. Germline V gives CDR1 VTNTFY, CDR2 YDVSTARD (reference sequence). This CDR3 is 15 amino acids long. CDR3 nucleotide sequence: TGTGCCACCTGGGACAGGCCAAGTAGTGATTGGATCAAGACGTTT. Translated: CATWDRPSSDWIKTF.

For this clone: A much larger clone is a single base away; this may be a read error. The chain combines TRGV9 with TRGJ1 or TRGJ2. No J gene is reported in TCRdb; it was inferred here by comparing the DNA with germline. The length of the CDR3 is 14 residues. The germline CDR1 and CDR2 sequences are GITISATS and ISYDGTV (reference sequence). After removal of 2 bases from V and 0 bases from J, the junction contained 4 bases not matched to a gene. In DNA form, the CDR3 reads TGTGCCTTGTGGGAGGGAATGAATTATTATAAGAAACTCTTT. This codes for CALWEGMNYYKKLF.

The J gene is TRGJP2, the V gene TRGV5. The J gene was not available in TCRdb and was assigned here by matching the DNA to germline segments. Germline trimming cut 3 bases from V and 5 bases from J; bases unmatched to any gene: 9. From germline, CDR1 is VINAFY and CDR2 YDVSNSKD. The CDR3 spans 15 residues. In nucleotides, the CDR3 is TGTGCCACCTGGGACGCGACCCCGAGTGATTGGATCAAGACGTTT. Its protein product is CATWDATPSDWIKTF.

The chain is built from TRGV4 and TRGJ1 or TRGJ2. The V gene end was trimmed by 0 bases and the J gene end by 7 bases; junction bases not matched to a gene: 6. CDR1 and CDR2 (germline): EGSTGY, YDSYTSSV. CDR3 length: 13 residues. The CDR3 loop is CATWDGRGYKKLF. Here the CDR3 DNA reads TGTGCCACCTGGGATGGGCGTGGGTATAAGAAACTCTTT.